This TCR beta chain was sequenced during a study of CD8 T cells in Susac syndrome. Study results and caveats: Regarding the TCR sequencing and HLA analysis, the study admitted that a relatively small number of individuals were involved.

Worth noting for this clonotype: Its antigen is not known.

An amount of RNA that ranged from roughly 0.45 to 1 ug was reverse transcribed with random hexamers. Each CDR3 protein gets one entry after TCRdb re-called the immunoSEQ multiplex PCR reads with MiXCR. The sample yields approximately 180,000 distinct CDR3 sequences, approximately 94% seen once. Germline loops: CDR1 LGHDT, CDR2 YNNKEL (reference sequence). With V trimmed by 5 bases and J by 6 bases, 13 bases remained unmatched. The CDR3 loop spans 17 amino acids. CD8+ and CD4+ blood T cells underwent TCR beta sequencing. The CD8+ and CD4+ T cells were isolated magnetically using a negative isolation approach, whereas the TEMRA cells were enriched by FACS.

V usage is TRBV3-1 and J usage is TRBJ2-2; 9 bases match TRBD1. The receptor comes from a human donor with multiple sclerosis. Sequenced material: CD4+ T cells from PBMCs. CDR3 in amino acids: CASSVRGGTGLPGELFF. CDR3 nucleotide sequence: TGTGCCAGCAGCGTCCGAGGGGGGACAGGGCTTCCCGGGGAGCTGTTTTTT.